The entry below gives a single T cell receptor (beta chain) sequence along with its context. The sample belongs to a study of blood T cell repertoires in COVID-19. V was pared by 2 bases and J by 9 bases, with 11 bases between. Germline CDR1 MNHEY, CDR2 SMNVEV (reference sequence). The CDR3 is 13 residues long. Clones were sequenced by immunoSEQ multiplex PCR, and TCRdb holds only the in-frame ones, with some missing. Of about 87,000 clones detected, approximately 82% appear once; the ten largest clones hold less than 2.5%. The chain recombines TRBV27 with TRBJ2-1, with TRBD1 as a possible D gene (5 bases). Sequenced sample: peripheral blood. This receptor was taken from a woman between 65 and 79 years old with acute or convalescent COVID-19. CDR3 coding DNA: TGTGCCAGCAGTTTACAGGGTTCGGGTGAGCAGTTCTTC. Translation: CASSLQGSGEQFF.